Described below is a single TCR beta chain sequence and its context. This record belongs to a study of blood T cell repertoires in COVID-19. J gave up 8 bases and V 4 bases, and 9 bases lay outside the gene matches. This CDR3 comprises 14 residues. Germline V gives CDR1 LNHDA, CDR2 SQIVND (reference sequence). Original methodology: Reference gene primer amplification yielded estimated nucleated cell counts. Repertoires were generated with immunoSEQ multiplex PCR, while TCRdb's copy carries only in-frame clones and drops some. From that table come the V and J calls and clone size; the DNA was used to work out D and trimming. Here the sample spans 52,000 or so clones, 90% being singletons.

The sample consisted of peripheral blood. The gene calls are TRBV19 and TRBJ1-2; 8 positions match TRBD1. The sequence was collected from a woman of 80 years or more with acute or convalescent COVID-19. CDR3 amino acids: CASSSQGQGFGYTF. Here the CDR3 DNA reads TGTGCCAGTAGTAGTCAAGGACAGGGTTTCGGCTACACCTTC.